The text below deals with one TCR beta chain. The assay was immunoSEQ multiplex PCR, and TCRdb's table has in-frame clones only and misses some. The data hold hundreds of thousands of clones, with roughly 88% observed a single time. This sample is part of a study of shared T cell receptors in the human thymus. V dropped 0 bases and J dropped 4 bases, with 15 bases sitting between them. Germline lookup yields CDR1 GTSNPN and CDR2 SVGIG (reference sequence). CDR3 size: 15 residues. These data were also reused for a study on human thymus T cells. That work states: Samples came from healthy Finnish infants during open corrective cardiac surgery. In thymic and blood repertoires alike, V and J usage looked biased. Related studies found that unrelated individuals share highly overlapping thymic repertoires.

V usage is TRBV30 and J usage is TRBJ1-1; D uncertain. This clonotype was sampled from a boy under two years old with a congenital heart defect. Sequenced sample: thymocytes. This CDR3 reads CAWSVVSGESTEAFF. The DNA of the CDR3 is TGTGCCTGGAGTGTGGTCTCCGGAGAGAGCACTGAAGCTTTCTTT.